The 10 T cell receptor beta chains in this list originate from one sample, sequenced in a study of shared clonotypes between healthy human individuals. Assay: immunoSEQ multiplex PCR; the TCRdb copy retains only in-frame clones and omits some. The sample lists some 1,100,000 clones, 70% to 80% seen once, with around 0.47% in the top ten. Sequences were obtained from memory CD4+ T cells from PBMCs. The subset is: CD45RA-negative fraction. These receptors all stem from a young man in good health. Some clones in this sample may be carry-over from other donors' samples.

The chain is built from TRBV5-4 and TRBJ2-5, with D unresolved. Trimming pared 4 bases from V and 3 bases from J, leaving 10 bases between. CDR1 SGHNT and CDR2 YYREEE come from the germline V gene (reference sequence). The CDR3 loop spans 13 amino acids. The CDR3 reads CASSPRGEETQYF. The CDR3 bases are TGTGCCAGCAGCCCCCGCGGAGAAGAGACCCAGTACTTC.

The V gene is TRBV2, the J gene TRBJ1-1; no definite D call. The ends were cut back, 8 bases at V and 0 bases at J, with 10 bases in the middle. Germline CDR1 reads SNHLY; CDR2 reads FYNNEI. The CDR3 totals 13 residues. The DNA for the CDR3 is TGTGCCAGCCAACTCCTTCTGAACACTGAAGCTTTCTTT. It codes for CASQLLLNTEAFF.

V gene TRBV4-1 combines with J gene TRBJ1-5, with TRBD1 matching 7 bases. With V trimmed by 0 bases and J by 3 bases, 8 bases remained unmatched. This CDR3 is 17 amino acids long. Germline V gene data show CDR1 as MGHRA and CDR2 as YSYEKL. The CDR3 loop reads CASSQEGGRGDNQPQHF. The CDR3 region has the DNA TGCGCCAGCAGCCAAGAAGGGGGCAGGGGGGACAATCAGCCCCAGCATTTT.

This sequence joins TRBV9 and TRBJ1-4; D is unclear. Deletions cut 0 bases from V and 4 bases from J, with 10 bases between. The CDR3 totals 15 residues. The germline V gene has CDR1 SGDLS and CDR2 YYNGEE. CDR3 nucleotides: TGTGCCAGCAGCGTAGCCCTTGGCAGTAATGAAAAACTGTTTTTT. Protein product: CASSVALGSNEKLFF.

The gene calls are TRBV9 and TRBJ2-1, with no clear D. The germline V gene encodes CDR1 SGDLS and CDR2 YYNGEE. The CDR3 runs 15 residues. V lost 0 bases, J lost 0 bases, and 7 bases lay in between. CDR3 region: CASSVVQSSYNEQFF. In DNA, the CDR3 is TGTGCCAGCAGCGTAGTACAGAGCTCCTACAATGAGCAGTTCTTC.

This clone was seen a few times. The chain uses TRBV28 and TRBJ1-1; possible D gene TRBD1, 6 bases. The germline gives CDR1 MDHEN, CDR2 SYDVKM. V lost 7 bases to trimming and J lost 5 bases, with 14 bases between them. The CDR3 covers 13 residues. This chain's CDR3 is CASIVQGRTEAFF. CDR3 nucleotide sequence: TGTGCCAGCATCGTACAGGGACGGACTGAAGCTTTCTTT.

The gene calls are TRBV29-1 and TRBJ2-5; 10 bases match TRBD1. The CDR3 is 11 amino acids. With V trimmed by 8 bases and J by 5 bases, 2 bases remained unmatched. From germline, CDR1 is SQVTM and CDR2 ANQGSEA. The CDR3 is CSLGQGETQYF. In DNA form, the CDR3 reads TGCAGCCTGGGACAGGGGGAGACCCAGTACTTC.

J is TRBJ1-2 and V is TRBV19, with no clear D. CDR1 and CDR2 (germline): LNHDA, SQIVND (reference sequence). Trimming left V 5 bases short and J 4 bases short, with 14 bases between. The CDR3 length is 14 residues. CDR3 sequence (DNA): TGTGCCAGTAGTTTCTCCTCTTCCATCTATGGCTACACCTTC. Protein sequence: CASSFSSSIYGYTF.

Notes on this clone: The sample holds other DNA sequences that translate to the same CDR3. The chain has TRBV28 and TRBJ1-2, with D maybe TRBD1 (6 bases). This CDR3 comprises 12 residues. Germline V gene data show CDR1 as MDHEN and CDR2 as SYDVKM. Trimming shortened V by 8 bases and J by 2 bases, and 9 bases separated the two germline ends. As DNA, the CDR3 is TGTGCCAGCTCGGACAGCAACTATGGCTACACCTTC. This encodes CASSDSNYGYTF.

To note about this clone: Other DNA sequences in the sample encode the same CDR3. The rearrangement joins TRBV2 to TRBJ2-5, with D tentatively TRBD2 (6 bases). The CDR3 totals 13 residues. V gave up 5 bases and J gave up 5 bases, with 12 bases separating them. Per germline, CDR1 SNHLY and CDR2 FYNNEI. Here the CDR3 reads CASSSRGRETQYF. The CDR3 nucleotides read TGTGCCAGCAGTAGTCGAGGGAGGGAGACCCAGTACTTC.